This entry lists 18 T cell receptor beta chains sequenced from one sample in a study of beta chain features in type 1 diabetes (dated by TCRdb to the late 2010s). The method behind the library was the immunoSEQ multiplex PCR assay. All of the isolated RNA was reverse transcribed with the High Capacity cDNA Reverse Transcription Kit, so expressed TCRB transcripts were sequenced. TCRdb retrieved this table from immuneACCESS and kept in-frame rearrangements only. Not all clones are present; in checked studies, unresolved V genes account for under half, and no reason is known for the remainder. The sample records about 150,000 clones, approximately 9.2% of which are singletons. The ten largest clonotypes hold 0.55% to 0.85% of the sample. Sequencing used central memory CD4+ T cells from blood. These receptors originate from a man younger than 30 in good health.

CDR3 amino acids: CASWGRTGGFGEQYF. CDR3 in DNA: TGTGCCAGCTGGGGTCGGACAGGGGGCTTCGGCGAGCAGTACTTC. The genes are TRBV2 and TRBJ2-7; 11 bases agree with TRBD1. Germline CDR1 SNHLY, CDR2 FYNNEI. The CDR3 spans 15 residues. The V gene end was trimmed by 8 bases and the J gene end by 6 bases; junction bases not matched to a gene: 12. Using reference TRBV2 and TRBJ2-7 for the parts outside the CDR3, the full variable domain is EPEVTQTPSHQVTQMGQEVILRCVPISNHLYFYWYRQILGQKVEFLVSFYNNEISEKSEIFDDQFSVERPDGSNFTLKIRSTKLEDSAMYFCASWGRTGGFGEQYFGPGTRLTVT.

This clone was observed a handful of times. The CDR3 sequence: CASSYETGAGETIYF. The DNA for the CDR3 is TGTGCCAGCAGTTACGAGACAGGGGCCGGGGAGACCATATATTTT. The V and J genes are TRBV6-5 and TRBJ1-3; 8 bases are a match to TRBD1. CDR3 length equals 15 residues. Germline lookup yields CDR1 MNHEY and CDR2 SVGAGI. V was clipped by 2 bases and J by 10 bases; unmatched bases: 10.

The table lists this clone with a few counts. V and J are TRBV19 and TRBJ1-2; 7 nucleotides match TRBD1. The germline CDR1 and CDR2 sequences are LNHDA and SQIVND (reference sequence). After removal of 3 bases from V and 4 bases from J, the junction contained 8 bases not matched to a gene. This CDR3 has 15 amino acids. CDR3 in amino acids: CASSMPPTGLYGYTF. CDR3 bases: TGTGCCAGTAGTATGCCACCGACAGGGCTCTATGGCTACACCTTC.

The CDR3 DNA sequence: TGTGCCAGCACGCGACAGGTCCAAGAGACCCAGTACTTC. This gives the protein CASTRQVQETQYF. V usage is TRBV7-6 and J usage is TRBJ2-5; perhaps TRBD1 as D (6 bases). CDR1 and CDR2 from the germline V gene are SGHVS and FNYEAQ. The CDR3 has 13 residues. Trimming cost V 7 bases and J 1 base, with 10 bases left between them.

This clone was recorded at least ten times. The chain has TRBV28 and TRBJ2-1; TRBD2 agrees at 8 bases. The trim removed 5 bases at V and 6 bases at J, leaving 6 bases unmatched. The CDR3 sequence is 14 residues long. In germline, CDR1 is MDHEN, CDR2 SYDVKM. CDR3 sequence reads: CASSPGTRSNEQFF. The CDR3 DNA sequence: TGTGCCAGCAGTCCCGGGACTAGATCCAATGAGCAGTTCTTC. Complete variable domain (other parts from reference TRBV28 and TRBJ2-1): DVKVTQSSRYLVKRTGEKVFLECVQDMDHENMFWYRQDPGLGLRLIYFSYDVKMKEKGDIPEGYSVSREKKERFSLILESASTNQTSMYLCASSPGTRSNEQFFGPGTRLTVL.

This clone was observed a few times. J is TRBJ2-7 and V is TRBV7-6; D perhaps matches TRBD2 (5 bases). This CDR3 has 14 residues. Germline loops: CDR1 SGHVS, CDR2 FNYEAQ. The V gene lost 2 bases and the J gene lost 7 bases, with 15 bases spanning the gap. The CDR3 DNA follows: TGTGCCAGCAGCTTAAACACTAGTCCTAGGGAGCAGTACTTC. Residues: CASSLNTSPREQYF.

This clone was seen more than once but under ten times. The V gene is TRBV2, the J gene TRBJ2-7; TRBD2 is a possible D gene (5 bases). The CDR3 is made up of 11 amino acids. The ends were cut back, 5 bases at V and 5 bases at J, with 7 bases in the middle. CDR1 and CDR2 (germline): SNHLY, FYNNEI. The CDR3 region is CASSRENEQYF. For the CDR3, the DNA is TGTGCCAGCAGTAGGGAGAACGAGCAGTACTTC.

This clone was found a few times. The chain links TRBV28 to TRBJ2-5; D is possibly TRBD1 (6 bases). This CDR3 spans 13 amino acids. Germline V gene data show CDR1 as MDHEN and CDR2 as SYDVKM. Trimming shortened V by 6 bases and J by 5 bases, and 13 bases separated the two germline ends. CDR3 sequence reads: CASRKGQMETQYF. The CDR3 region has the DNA TGTGCCAGCAGAAAAGGACAGATGGAGACCCAGTACTTC.

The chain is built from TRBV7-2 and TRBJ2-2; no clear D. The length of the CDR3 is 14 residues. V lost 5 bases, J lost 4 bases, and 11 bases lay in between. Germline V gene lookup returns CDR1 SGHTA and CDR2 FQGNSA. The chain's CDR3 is CASSLRRGTGELFF. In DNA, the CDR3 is TGTGCCAGCAGCCTTCGGCGAGGCACCGGGGAGCTGTTTTTT.

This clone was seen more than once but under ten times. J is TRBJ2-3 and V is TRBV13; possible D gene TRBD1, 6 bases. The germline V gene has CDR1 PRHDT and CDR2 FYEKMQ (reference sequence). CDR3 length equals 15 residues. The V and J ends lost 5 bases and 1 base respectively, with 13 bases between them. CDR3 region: CASSPATGGTDTQYF. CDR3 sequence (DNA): TGTGCCAGCAGCCCCGCGACAGGAGGCACAGATACGCAGTATTTT.

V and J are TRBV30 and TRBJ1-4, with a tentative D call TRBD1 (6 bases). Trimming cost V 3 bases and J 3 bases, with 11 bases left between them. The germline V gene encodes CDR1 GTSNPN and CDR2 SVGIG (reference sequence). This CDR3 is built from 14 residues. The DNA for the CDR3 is TGTGCCTGGAGGGAACAGGGAGCTAATGAAAAACTGTTTTTT. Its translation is CAWREQGANEKLFF.

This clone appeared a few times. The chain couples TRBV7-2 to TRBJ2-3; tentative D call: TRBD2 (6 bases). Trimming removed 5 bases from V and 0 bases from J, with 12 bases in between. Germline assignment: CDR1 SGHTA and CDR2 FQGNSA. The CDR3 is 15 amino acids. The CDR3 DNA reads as TGTGCCAGCAGCGTGAGCCGGGGGAGCACAGATACGCAGTATTTT. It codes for CASSVSRGSTDTQYF.

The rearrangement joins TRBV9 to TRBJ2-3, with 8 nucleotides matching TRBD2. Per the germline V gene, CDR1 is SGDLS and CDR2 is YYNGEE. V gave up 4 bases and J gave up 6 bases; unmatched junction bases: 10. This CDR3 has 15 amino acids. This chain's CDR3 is CASSQAGVRGDTQYF. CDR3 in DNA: TGTGCCAGCAGCCAAGCGGGGGTTAGAGGGGATACGCAGTATTTT.

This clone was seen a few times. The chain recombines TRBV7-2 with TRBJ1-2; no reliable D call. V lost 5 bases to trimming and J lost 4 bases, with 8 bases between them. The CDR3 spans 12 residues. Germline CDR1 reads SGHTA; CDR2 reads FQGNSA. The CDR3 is CASSVDTYGYTF. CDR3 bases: TGTGCCAGCAGCGTAGACACCTATGGCTACACCTTC.

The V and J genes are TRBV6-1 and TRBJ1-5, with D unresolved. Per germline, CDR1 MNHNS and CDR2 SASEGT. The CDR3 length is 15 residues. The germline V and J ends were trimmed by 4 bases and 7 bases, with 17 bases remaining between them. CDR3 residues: CASSVHSSGGQPQHF. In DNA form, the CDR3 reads TGTGCCAGCAGTGTTCACTCCTCGGGAGGGCAGCCCCAGCATTTT.

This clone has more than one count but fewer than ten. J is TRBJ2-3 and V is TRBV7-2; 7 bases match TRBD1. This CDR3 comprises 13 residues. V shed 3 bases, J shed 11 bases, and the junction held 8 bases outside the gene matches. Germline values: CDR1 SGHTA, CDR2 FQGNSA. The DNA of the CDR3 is TGTGCCAGCAGCTTGGACAGGCTAAGGGAGCAGTATTTT. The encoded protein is CASSLDRLREQYF.

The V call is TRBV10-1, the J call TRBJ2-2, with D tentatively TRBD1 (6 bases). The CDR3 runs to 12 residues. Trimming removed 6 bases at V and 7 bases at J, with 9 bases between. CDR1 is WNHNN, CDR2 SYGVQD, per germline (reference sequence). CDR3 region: CASSRGDGELFF. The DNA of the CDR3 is TGCGCCAGCAGCAGGGGAGACGGGGAGCTGTTTTTT.

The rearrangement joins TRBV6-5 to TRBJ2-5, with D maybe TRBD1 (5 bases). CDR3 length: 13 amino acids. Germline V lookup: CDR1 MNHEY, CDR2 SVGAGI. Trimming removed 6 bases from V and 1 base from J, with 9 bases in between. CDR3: CASRLTAQETQYF. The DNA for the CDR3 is TGTGCCAGCAGGTTGACAGCCCAAGAGACCCAGTACTTC.